This record looks at one T cell receptor beta chain sequence and its context. The antigen it binds to is not known. Base qualities are not recorded, but no much larger clone differs from it by a single base. Clipping removes 4 bases from V and 0 bases from J, with 3 as the unmatched junction base count. Sequences SGHDT (CDR1) and YYEEEE (CDR2) are obtained from the germline V gene. Inclusive of the bounding cysteine and phenylalanine, the CDR3 is 15 residues long. Only the CDR3 region is kept as DNA, spanning 45 bases read in frame from base 1. These data come from a study of shared clonotypes between healthy human individuals (dated by TCRdb to the early 2020s). Background on the whole study: The cohort comprised a couple of women and a few men aged 18 to 49 years. Leukapheresis yielded between about 0.9 and 10 billion PBMCs per donor. Libraries were prepared and TCR repertoires were sequenced by different laboratories using diverse techniques, in order to increase sequencing depth and limit assay-specific biases. The study deeply sequenced blood TCR repertoires of about 5 healthy adults to estimate repertoire size and the extent of clonotype sharing between individuals. For each donor, CD4 naive and CD4 memory were each run on three plates, CD8 naive on two plates, and CD8 memory on one plate. Results and caveats for the whole study, not just this receptor: Across a handful of donors, about 5% of naive CD4, 3% to 3.5% of naive CD8, about 2.3% of memory CD4, and approximately 0.42% of memory CD8 clonotypes were shared. Based on pairwise subsampling, the degree of clonotype sharing among donors was expected to be affected by sequencing depth. Sampling was restricted to blood, and TCR repertoires in tissues likely differ from the TCR repertoires found in blood. Incomplete sequencing was indicated by rarefaction of sorted-subset datasets, despite the large sequencing depth. Larger estimated clonotype richness was generally found for naive subsets than for memory subsets. The small number of donors limited the genetic and exposure-history diversity represented. Higher generation probabilities were observed for clonotypes shared by all four sorted-subset donors than for non-shared clonotypes.

TCR CDR3 regions were amplified from genomic DNA by multiplex PCR using the deep immunoSEQ assay. Genomic DNA extracted from each cell subset was distributed evenly over all wells of several immunoSEQ 96-well plates, and each plate served as one replicate. For sorted subsets, around 200 ng genomic DNA, equal to tens of thousands of T cell genomes, was loaded into each replicate PCR. The purified libraries were quantified using a Qubit 3.0 fluorometer, sized with a Bioanalyzer 2100, and then quantified again using the KAPA Library Quantification kit. A separate single-read 150-cycle Illumina NextSeq 550 flow cell was used to sequence each immunoSEQ 96-well plate. In the authors' own workflow: Because the immunoSEQ output held only junctional sequences and lacked quality scores, the filtering could not match the filtering applied to full-length reads. To assign V/J genes and CDR3, sequences were annotated using PyIR, a Python wrapper for IgBLAST v1.9, with IMGT germline references. Reads were removed for weak V/J assignments (E-value above 1e-6), missing CDR3, stop codons, out-of-frame junctions, or ambiguous translated residues. V3J clonotypes were defined as sequences sharing the same inferred V gene, J gene, and CDR3 amino acid sequence. Percentage overlap between repertoires was computed as shared unique clonotypes divided by the size of the smaller repertoire. Three approaches were used to assess repertoire richness: RTK rarefaction, the Chao1 estimator, and Recon v2.1 estimates of unobserved clonotypes. Generation probabilities were computed with OLGA for all TCRbeta clonotypes obtained by the gDNA method from four donors. The table comes from immuneACCESS by way of TCRdb, which keeps in-frame sequences with V and J called. Part of the clones is missing from these tables; in studies checked, under half for an unresolved V gene and the rest for unknown reasons. V and J calls and clone size are given by that table; D and trimming were obtained from the DNA. For this sample the table gives about 2.4 million clones, of which approximately 93% were detected only once. The ten largest clonotypes hold around 0.4% of the sample.

Donors were healthy HIV-negative adults with no recently reported acute infections or vaccinations. Only Caucasian adults living in Nashville, Tennessee, USA were represented among the donors. CD4+ T cells were enriched through magnetic negative selection, after which naive cells were positively selected on CD45RA and the remaining negative fraction served as the memory subset. Blood was obtained by leukapheresis, after which PBMCs were separated by Ficoll-Histopaque density gradient centrifugation and cryopreserved in liquid nitrogen vapor phase. Purity and quantity of every magnetically sorted T cell population were checked by analytical flow cytometry. From each sorted fraction, genomic DNA was isolated and quantified by UV absorbance on a Nanodrop 2000c.

Sequenced: naive CD4+ T cells from PBMCs. This sample's cell subset or site label indicates: CD45RA+ positively selected. The chain uses TRBV5-6 and TRBJ2-3, with 9 bases aligning to TRBD2. This TCR was sampled from a man aged 18 to 29 in good health. Some clones in this sample may be carry-over from other donors' samples. Here is the DNA: TGTGCCAGCAGCCCAGCGGGAGGAAGCACAGATACGCAGTATTTT. Its product reads: CASSPAGGSTDTQYF.